Below are 25 T cell receptor beta chains sequenced from a single sample in a study of T cell responses to AZD1222 COVID-19 vaccine. Using immunoSEQ multiplex PCR, the repertoire was profiled, and TCRdb retains in-frame clones only, with some absent. The sample yields around 150,000 clones, roughly nine tenths seen once. The sample in question was peripheral blood, obtained 28 days after the second AZD1222 dose. Receptors were obtained from an adult who received the AZD1222 COVID-19 vaccine.

The chain joins TRBV5-4 to TRBJ2-3; 7 bases fit TRBD2. The CDR3 contains 17 residues. With V trimmed by 4 bases and J by 0 bases, 11 bases remained unmatched. Germline V CDR1 and CDR2: SGHNT, YYREEE (reference sequence). The CDR3 loop reads CASSGGLRQGSTDTQYF. CDR3 nucleotides: TGTGCCAGCAGCGGGGGACTACGACAAGGAAGCACAGATACGCAGTATTTT.

The gene calls are TRBV19 and TRBJ2-7; 8 bases fit TRBD1. The germline V gene encodes CDR1 LNHDA and CDR2 SQIVND (reference sequence). With 3 bases clipped from V and 0 bases from J, the junction kept 7 bases outside the gene matches. The CDR3 totals 16 residues. CDR3 in amino acids: CASSIRRGPSSYEQYF. The CDR3 DNA is TGTGCCAGTAGTATTCGCAGGGGGCCGAGCTCCTACGAGCAGTACTTC.

The J gene is TRBJ2-7, the V gene TRBV3-1 (or the pseudogene TRBV3-2); 8 positions agree with TRBD1. CDR3 length: 17 residues. Per germline, CDR1 LGHDT and CDR2 YNNKEL (reference sequence). The trim removed 0 bases at V and 0 bases at J, leaving 7 bases unmatched. CDR3 bases: TGTGCCAGCAGCCAAGATCCGGGACAGGTTAGCTCCTACGAGCAGTACTTC. Residues: CASSQDPGQVSSYEQYF.

The chain is built from TRBV2 and TRBJ2-5; TRBD2 aligns across 9 bases. After removal of 6 bases from V and 0 bases from J, the junction contained 8 bases not matched to a gene. This CDR3 has 16 residues. Per germline, CDR1 SNHLY and CDR2 FYNNEI. CDR3 DNA: TGTGCCAGCAGCACAATGACTAGCGGCTACCAAGAGACCCAGTACTTC. This sequence encodes CASSTMTSGYQETQYF. The full variable domain, rest sourced from reference TRBV2 and TRBJ2-5, is EPEVTQTPSHQVTQMGQEVILRCVPISNHLYFYWYRQILGQKVEFLVSFYNNEISEKSEIFDDQFSVERPDGSNFTLKIRSTKLEDSAMYFCASSTMTSGYQETQYFGPGTRLLVL.

J is TRBJ2-7 and V is TRBV27; D is possibly TRBD1 (5 bases). CDR1 is MNHEY and CDR2 is SMNVEV in the germline V gene (reference sequence). Trimming cost V 1 base and J 2 bases, with 9 bases left between them. This CDR3 comprises 14 residues. Here the CDR3 reads CASSLLGRAYEQYF. Here the CDR3 DNA reads TGTGCCAGCAGTTTATTGGGCAGGGCCTACGAGCAGTACTTC.

The J gene is TRBJ2-2, the V gene TRBV18; 12 bases fit TRBD2. V was clipped by 4 bases and J by 4 bases; unmatched bases: 7. In germline, CDR1 is KGHSH, CDR2 LQKENI. The CDR3 loop spans 17 amino acids. The CDR3 DNA reads TGTGCCAGCTCACTCGGACTAGCGGGATATGCCACCGGGGAGCTGTTTTTT. Translated: CASSLGLAGYATGELFF.

V and J are TRBV4-2 and TRBJ1-1; D perhaps matches TRBD1 (5 bases). This CDR3 comprises 14 residues. Trimming stripped 0 bases from V and 11 bases from J, with 16 bases between. Germline lookup yields CDR1 LGHNA and CDR2 YNFKEQ. This chain's CDR3 is CASSQDRRTGSAFF. CDR3 DNA sequence: TGTGCCAGCAGCCAAGACCGGAGAACAGGTTCGGCTTTCTTT.

The rearrangement uses TRBV12-3 or TRBV12-4 and TRBJ1-2; D remains unclear. Trimming shortened V by 5 bases and J by 4 bases, and 8 bases separated the two germline ends. There are 12 residues in the CDR3. The CDR3 spells CASSPPPYGYTF. The DNA for the CDR3 is TGTGCCAGCAGTCCCCCGCCCTATGGCTACACCTTC.

The chain links TRBV27 to TRBJ2-4, with 7 bases fitting TRBD1. The junction had 4 bases not matched to a gene; V was cut back by 8 bases and J by 3 bases. The CDR3 runs to 13 residues. CDR1 and CDR2 (germline): MNHEY, SMNVEV (reference sequence). In DNA form, the CDR3 reads TGTGCCAGCTCGTGGGACAGCAAAAACATTCAGTACTTC. Its translation is CASSWDSKNIQYF.

The chain carries TRBV27 and TRBJ1-6; the D gene is possibly TRBD1 (6 bases). The CDR3 runs to 16 residues. Trimming left V 5 bases short and J 1 base short, with 12 bases between. CDR1 MNHEY and CDR2 SMNVEV come from the germline V gene (reference sequence). The CDR3 reads CASSVTGWSYNSPLHF. The CDR3 bases are TGTGCCAGCAGTGTAACAGGGTGGTCCTATAATTCACCCCTCCACTTT.

V gene TRBV7-6 combines with J gene TRBJ1-4, with unresolved D. The CDR3 is 14 residues long. V was clipped by 1 base and J by 6 bases, with 9 bases between them. Germline V gives CDR1 SGHVS, CDR2 FNYEAQ. CDR3 protein: CASSLVAGDEKLFF. The CDR3 nucleotides are TGTGCCAGCAGCTTAGTGGCTGGGGATGAAAAACTGTTTTTT.

The rearrangement uses TRBV5-4 and TRBJ2-7, with D possibly being TRBD1 (6 bases). The CDR3 runs 14 residues. Germline values: CDR1 SGHNT, CDR2 YYREEE (reference sequence). V gave up 4 bases and J gave up 2 bases, with 13 bases separating them. CDR3 residues: CASSATRGTYEQYF. In nucleotides, the CDR3 is TGTGCCAGCAGCGCCACCAGGGGCACCTACGAGCAGTACTTC.

The V and J genes are TRBV2 and TRBJ1-3; 8 bases are shared with TRBD1. V gave up 6 bases and J gave up 3 bases; unmatched junction bases: 7. Per the germline V gene, CDR1 is SNHLY and CDR2 is FYNNEI. The CDR3 sequence is 15 residues long. The CDR3, as DNA: TGTGCCAGCAGGGCTCAGGGGGCGTATGGAAACACCATATATTTT. Its translation is CASRAQGAYGNTIYF.

This CDR3 is CASSRWTSGIRQETQYF. As DNA, the CDR3 is TGTGCCAGCAGTCGGTGGACTAGCGGGATTCGCCAAGAGACCCAGTACTTC. The V gene is TRBV6-2 or TRBV6-3, the J gene TRBJ2-5; 12 bases fit TRBD2. Germline CDR1 MNHEY, CDR2 SVGEGT. J gave up 1 base and V 5 bases, and 8 bases lay outside the gene matches. The CDR3 runs to 17 residues.

The chain couples TRBV6-5 to TRBJ2-7, with 9 bases fitting TRBD2. Germline CDR1 reads MNHEY; CDR2 reads SVGAGI. Trimming took 2 bases from V and 2 from J; bases not matched to a gene: 4. This CDR3 spans 15 amino acids. The CDR3 DNA reads as TGTGCCAGCAGTTACCGCAAGCGGGGGGCCTACGAGCAGTACTTC. This translates into CASSYRKRGAYEQYF.

The sample holds one count of this clone. This chain joins TRBV3-1 (or the pseudogene TRBV3-2) and TRBJ1-2; no clear D gene. The CDR3 is made up of 14 amino acids. The V and J ends lost 1 base and 0 bases respectively, with 6 bases between them. Germline V CDR1 and CDR2: LGHDT, YNNKEL (reference sequence). As DNA, the CDR3 is TGTGCCAGCAGCCAAGCAGGAGCTAACTATGGCTACACCTTC. Amino acid sequence: CASSQAGANYGYTF.

V is TRBV10-3 and J is TRBJ2-1, with 13 bases lining up with TRBD2. V gave up 3 bases and J gave up 6 bases; unmatched junction bases: 2. The germline CDR1 and CDR2 sequences are ENHRY and SYGVKD. The length of the CDR3 is 15 residues. The CDR3 sequence is CAISDGTSGVNEQFF. DNA for the CDR3: TGTGCCATCAGTGACGGGACTAGCGGGGTCAATGAGCAGTTCTTC.

In this sample, this clone turned up once. This chain connects TRBV19 to TRBJ1-6, with D possibly being TRBD1 (6 bases). The V and J ends lost 9 bases and 5 bases respectively, with 14 bases between them. CDR1 and CDR2 (germline): LNHDA, SQIVND (reference sequence). The CDR3 totals 14 residues. CDR3 bases: TGTGCCAGCAGGGGCGCACAAAATAATTCACCCCTCCACTTT. This translates into CASRGAQNNSPLHF.

This rearrangement joins TRBV28 to TRBJ2-7; possible D gene TRBD1, 6 bases. Germline V gene sequence: CDR1 MDHEN, CDR2 SYDVKM. V was clipped by 8 bases and J by 2 bases, with 16 bases between them. CDR3 length: 14 amino acids. CDR3 in amino acids: CASADGGAPYEQYF. The CDR3 DNA sequence: TGTGCCAGCGCCGATGGGGGCGCGCCCTACGAGCAGTACTTC. The complete variable domain, with remaining parts taken from reference TRBV28 and TRBJ2-7, reads DVKVTQSSRYLVKRTGEKVFLECVQDMDHENMFWYRQDPGLGLRLIYFSYDVKMKEKGDIPEGYSVSREKKERFSLILESASTNQTSMYLCASADGGAPYEQYFGPGTRLTVT.

The rearrangement links TRBV2 to TRBJ1-6, with unresolved D. The CDR3 runs to 12 residues. Trimming took 7 bases from V and 10 from J, leaving 11 bases between them. Germline values: CDR1 SNHLY, CDR2 FYNNEI. CDR3 amino acids: CASTGNRSPLHF. The CDR3 DNA follows: TGTGCCAGCACTGGCAACCGGTCACCCCTCCACTTT.

The chain employs TRBV7-2 and TRBJ1-5; weak D call: TRBD1 (6 bases). CDR1 SGHTA and CDR2 FQGNSA come from the germline V gene. This CDR3 contains 13 residues. V lost 4 bases, J lost 6 bases, and 10 bases lay in between. In nucleotides, the CDR3 is TGTGCCAGCAGCTCCAGGGGAGGTCAGCCCCAGCATTTT. Amino acids: CASSSRGGQPQHF.

The chain carries TRBV7-9 and TRBJ1-1; TRBD1 might be the D (6 bases). Germline V gives CDR1 SEHNR, CDR2 FQNEAQ (reference sequence). This CDR3 region has 14 residues. Trimming stripped 5 bases from V and 5 bases from J, with 15 bases between. CDR3 in DNA: TGTGCCAGCAGCCCCCCAACAGGGCGGACTGAAGCTTTCTTT. This gives the protein CASSPPTGRTEAFF. The full variable domain, its missing parts supplied by reference TRBV7-9 and TRBJ1-1, is DTGVSQNPRHKITKRGQNVTFRCDPISEHNRLYWYRQTLGQGPEFLTYFQNEAQLEKSRLLSDRFSAERPKGSFSTLEIQRTEQGDSAMYLCASSPPTGRTEAFFGQGTRLTVV.

This clone was seen once. The chain is built from TRBV5-1 and TRBJ2-7; D could derive from TRBD1 or TRBD2 (5 bases each). This CDR3 has 15 residues. In germline, CDR1 is SGHRS, CDR2 YFSETQ. V lost 2 bases to trimming and J lost 5 bases, with 17 bases between them. The CDR3 DNA follows: TGCGCCAGCAGCTTCGGGACGACGGTGGTCCACGAGCAGTACTTC. It codes for CASSFGTTVVHEQYF.

The chain couples TRBV2 to TRBJ2-1, with no clear D. The CDR3 has 13 amino acids. CDR1 and CDR2 from the germline V gene are SNHLY and FYNNEI. V shed 3 bases and J shed 6 bases, with 9 bases lying between them. The CDR3 protein is CASSDHPPNEQFF. The DNA of the CDR3 is TGTGCCAGCAGTGATCACCCACCCAATGAGCAGTTCTTC.

The chain couples TRBV10-1 to TRBJ1-1; D is uncertain. Per the germline V gene, CDR1 is WNHNN and CDR2 is SYGVQD (reference sequence). V was trimmed by 4 bases and J by 2 bases, leaving 17 bases between them. This CDR3 has 16 amino acids. The CDR3: CASSGGNKEGNTEAFF. The CDR3 DNA follows: TGCGCCAGCAGTGGAGGCAATAAAGAGGGAAACACTGAAGCTTTCTTT.